This TCR beta chain was documented in a study of post-analysis software for immune sequencing data. General study results and limits: In patients, about 5 TRBV segments were more frequent than in controls, with TRBV5-6, TRBV5-1 and TRBV20-1 among them. Strong co-clustering by F measure linked samples that shared a preparation batch.

Presence of unique molecular identifiers characterized the TCR beta cDNA libraries. A population of roughly 0.95 to 10 million T cells gave rise to roughly 500,000 cDNA molecules. One entry per CDR3 protein results from TCRdb running MiXCR on the PCR reads. The profile shows about 560,000 distinct CDR3 sequences, 44% of them singletons. The ends lost 2 bases at V and 1 base at J; junction bases unmatched: 2. Germline V CDR1 and CDR2: LGHNA, YNFKEQ. This CDR3 spans 15 amino acids. Worth noting for this clonotype: Its antigen is still unknown.

This chain joins TRBV4-2 and TRBJ1-1, with 9 nucleotides matching TRBD1. This receptor was taken from a girl aged 5 to 17 with multiple sclerosis. Material for sequencing was blood. CDR3 nucleotides: TGTGCCAGCAGCCAAAGGGGACAGGGGAACACTGAAGCTTTCTTT. It is translated as CASSQRGQGNTEAFF.